The clone carrying this T cell receptor beta chain was seen ten or more times. Its antigen is unknown. The time point is: patch test 3, about 24 weeks after DPC sensitization. Treatment: therapeutic diphenylcyclopropenone sensitization with weekly scalp DPC. Each patch test followed a blood draw. This sample was included in a study of human T cells and chemical hapten exposure. General study points: TCRs whose frequency exceeded 1 in 1000 remained the same following DPC sensitization.

TCRdb independently ran MiXCR on the RACE reads; one entry per CDR3 protein. The sample holds over 70,000 distinct CDR3 sequences, under 13% seen once. CDR3 length: 16 residues. CDR1 is KGHDR and CDR2 is SFDVKD in the germline V gene. V was pared by 1 base and J by 3 bases, with 6 bases of the junction left unmatched. The V call is TRBV24-1, the J call TRBJ2-3; TRBD2 agrees at 7 bases. The origin of this receptor is a woman between 25 and 40 years old with alopecia areata. Some clones in this sample may be carry-over from other donors' samples. The sequencing here drew on whole blood, taken in connection with sensitization to the hapten diphenylcyclopropenone (DPC). The CDR3 protein is CATSDFKAGVTDTQYF. The CDR3 DNA is TGTGCCACCAGTGATTTTAAGGCGGGGGTTACAGATACGCAGTATTTT.